This TCR beta chain was recorded in a study of CD4 T cells in relation to SARS-CoV-2 and coronaviruses. Background on the study: After less than eleven days of antigen culture, PBMC TCR beta CDR3s were sequenced. No peptide or an HIV-1 Nef peptide pool served as negative control. Study findings and constraints: This crossreactivity analysis covered spike protein alone, no other viral proteins.

With V trimmed by 3 bases and J by 6 bases, 8 bases remained unmatched. CDR3 length equals 15 residues. Germline-derived CDR1 and CDR2 are MGHRA and YSYEKL. CD4+ T cells from unexposed donors were obtained before the COVID-19 pandemic (2011-2018). Isolation of CD4+ T cells took place after roughly nine days in culture. Assay: immunoSEQ multiplex PCR; the TCRdb copy retains only in-frame clones and omits some. The data contain nearly 25,000 clones, 73% of them seen just once; the ten biggest clones take up around 20%. This clone was seen a handful of times. The antigen is not known. The receptor was derived from a human donor in good health. The chain employs TRBV4-1 and TRBJ2-1; 7 nucleotides agree with TRBD1. Sequenced sample: CD4+ T cells from PBMCs, cultured in vitro. Here the CDR3 DNA reads TGCGCCAGCAGCCATCCACAGGGGCGCCTCAATGAGCAGTTCTTC. This codes for CASSHPQGRLNEQFF.